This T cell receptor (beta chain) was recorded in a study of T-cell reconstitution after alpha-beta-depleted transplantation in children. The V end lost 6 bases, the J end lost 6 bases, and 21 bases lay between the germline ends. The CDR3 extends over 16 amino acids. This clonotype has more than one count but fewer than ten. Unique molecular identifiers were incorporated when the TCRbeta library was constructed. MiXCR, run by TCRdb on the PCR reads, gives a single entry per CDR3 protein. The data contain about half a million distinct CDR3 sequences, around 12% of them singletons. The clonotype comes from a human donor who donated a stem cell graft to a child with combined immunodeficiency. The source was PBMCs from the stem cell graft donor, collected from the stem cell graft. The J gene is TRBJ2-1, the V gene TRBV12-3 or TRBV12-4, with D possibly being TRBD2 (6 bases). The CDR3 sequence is CASSLAPTGAGNEQFF. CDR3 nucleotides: TGTGCCAGCAGCCTTGCGCCGACGGGAGCGGGCAATGAGCAGTTCTTC.